This entry lists 28 T cell receptor beta chains sequenced from one sample in a study of T cells in localized non-small cell lung cancer. Sequencing was performed with immunoSEQ multiplex PCR; in TCRdb, only in-frame clones are kept and a portion is missing. The table shows about 72,000 clones, with approximately 85% occurring only once. The sample in question was peripheral blood, obtained before any cancer treatment. The source is a female donor older than 55 with stage I lung adenocarcinoma.

The chain is built from TRBV15 and TRBJ1-3; TRBD1 matches 7 bases. There are 14 residues in the CDR3. After removal of 4 bases from V and 0 bases from J, the junction contained 0 bases not matched to a gene. The V gene's germline CDR1 is LNHNV and CDR2 YYDKDF (reference sequence). The CDR3 nucleotides read TGTGCCACCAGCACAGGGGGCTCTGGAAACACCATATATTTT. This gives the protein CATSTGGSGNTIYF.

This chain links TRBV6-5 with TRBJ1-3; a possible D gene is TRBD1 (5 bases). Germline V gives CDR1 MNHEY, CDR2 SVGAGI. The CDR3 covers 14 residues. The V end lost 7 bases, the J end lost 0 bases, and 10 bases lay between the germline ends. In DNA, the CDR3 is TGTGCCAGCACGAGGGGAATCTCTGGAAACACCATATATTTT. It specifies CASTRGISGNTIYF.

This clone was seen just once. This chain connects TRBV7-9 to TRBJ1-5, with D uncertain. CDR1 is SEHNR, CDR2 FQNEAQ, per germline (reference sequence). This CDR3 is 14 amino acids long. Trimming pared 5 bases from V and 0 bases from J, leaving 8 bases between. Here the CDR3 reads CASSRGDSNQPQHF. The CDR3 nucleotides are TGTGCCAGCAGCCGAGGTGATAGCAATCAGCCCCAGCATTTT.

This chain uses TRBV2 with TRBJ2-2; D could derive from TRBD1 or TRBD2 (5 bases each). From germline, CDR1 is SNHLY and CDR2 FYNNEI. Trimming pared 4 bases from V and 5 bases from J, leaving 8 bases between. CDR3 length: 13 residues. The CDR3 region has the DNA TGTGCCAGCAGTGCGTGGGGGACCGGGGAGCTGTTTTTT. It codes for CASSAWGTGELFF.

This chain joins TRBV13 and TRBJ2-5; tentative D call: TRBD2 (6 bases). TRBJ2-7 explains the end of the DNA better; the J call may be wrong. The germline V gene encodes CDR1 PRHDT and CDR2 FYEKMQ (reference sequence). The CDR3 sequence is 13 residues long. Here the CDR3 reads CASSSSGADEQYF. CDR3 DNA: TGTGCCAGCAGCAGTAGCGGAGCGGACGAGCAGTACTTC.

The CDR3 sequence is CASSESPLGATGELFF. In DNA, the CDR3 is TGTGCCAGCAGTGAATCTCCCCTCGGAGCCACCGGGGAGCTGTTTTTT. The chain is built from TRBV2 and TRBJ2-2; D is unclear. CDR1 and CDR2 from the germline V gene are SNHLY and FYNNEI. The CDR3 extends over 16 amino acids. V dropped 2 bases and J dropped 4 bases, with 14 bases sitting between them. Complete variable domain (other parts from reference TRBV2 and TRBJ2-2): EPEVTQTPSHQVTQMGQEVILRCVPISNHLYFYWYRQILGQKVEFLVSFYNNEISEKSEIFDDQFSVERPDGSNFTLKIRSTKLEDSAMYFCASSESPLGATGELFFGEGSRLTVL.

About this clone: One end of the junction does not line up with germline, which may come from a read error. The rearrangement joins TRBV28 to TRBJ1-1; possibly TRBD1 for D (5 bases). The germline V gene has CDR1 MDHEN and CDR2 SYDVKM. This CDR3 is built from 15 residues. The CDR3 region has the DNA TGTGCCAGCATTTTAAGGGGCAGGCGGGGCACTGAAGCTTTCTTT. Translation gives CASILRGRRGTEAFF.

This chain links TRBV5-1 with TRBJ2-7, with D tentatively TRBD1 (5 bases). This CDR3 is 12 amino acids long. Trimming stripped 5 bases from V and 3 bases from J, with 9 bases between. Per the germline V gene, CDR1 is SGHRS and CDR2 is YFSETQ. Here the CDR3 DNA reads TGCGCCAGCAGGGAAGACAGCTACGAGCAGTACTTC. Its protein product is CASREDSYEQYF.

The table lists this clone with a few counts. This chain links TRBV4-1 with TRBJ1-4; D not certain. CDR1 is MGHRA and CDR2 is YSYEKL in the germline V gene. CDR3 length: 16 amino acids. The ends were cut back, 0 bases at V and 7 bases at J, with 15 bases in the middle. CDR3 sequence reads: CASSQDPTFLGEKLFF. In DNA, the CDR3 is TGCGCCAGCAGCCAAGATCCGACCTTCTTGGGTGAAAAACTGTTTTTT.

This clone has just a few counts. This chain joins TRBV5-1 and TRBJ2-1, with 10 bases aligning to TRBD2. V was pared by 2 bases and J by 5 bases, with 4 bases of the junction left unmatched. The CDR3 runs 15 residues. CDR1 and CDR2 (germline): SGHRS, YFSETQ. This CDR3 reads CASSFSSGGHNEQFF. DNA for the CDR3: TGCGCCAGCAGCTTCTCTAGCGGGGGACACAATGAGCAGTTCTTC.

The chain carries TRBV7-2 and TRBJ1-1; 7 bases are shared with TRBD1. V dropped 1 base and J dropped 2; count of bases not matched to a gene: 4. This CDR3 has 15 amino acids. Per the germline V gene, CDR1 is SGHTA and CDR2 is FQGNSA. CDR3 DNA sequence: TGTGCCAGCAGCTTAGACGACAGGGAAAACACTGAAGCTTTCTTT. The encoded protein is CASSLDDRENTEAFF.

The genes are TRBV14 and TRBJ2-1, with D unclear. CDR1 is SGHDN, CDR2 FVKESK, per germline. Trimming shortened V by 0 bases and J by 0 bases, and 9 bases separated the two germline ends. The CDR3 covers 16 residues. CDR3 loop: CASSQDPFLSYNEQFF. The CDR3 DNA follows: TGTGCCAGCAGCCAAGACCCCTTCCTCTCCTACAATGAGCAGTTCTTC.

The V gene is TRBV18, the J gene TRBJ1-2, with 7 bases that match TRBD1. The CDR3 sequence is 17 residues long. Trimming removed 1 base from V and 0 bases from J; junction bases left unmatched: 8. CDR1 is KGHSH, CDR2 LQKENI, per germline. The CDR3 protein is CASSPRQGGNSNYGYTF. Written as DNA, the CDR3 is TGTGCCAGCTCACCACGGCAGGGGGGGAATTCTAACTATGGCTACACCTTC.

This clone appeared a single time. The chain joins TRBV28 to TRBJ1-1; a possible D gene is TRBD1 (5 bases). Germline values: CDR1 MDHEN, CDR2 SYDVKM. The V gene lost 2 bases and the J gene lost 11 bases, with 18 bases spanning the gap. CDR3 length: 14 residues. The CDR3 spells CASSLEGTNNLAFF. The CDR3 DNA reads TGTGCCAGCAGTTTAGAGGGGACGAACAACCTGGCTTTCTTT. The complete variable domain, with remaining parts taken from reference TRBV28 and TRBJ1-1, reads DVKVTQSSRYLVKRTGEKVFLECVQDMDHENMFWYRQDPGLGLRLIYFSYDVKMKEKGDIPEGYSVSREKKERFSLILESASTNQTSMYLCASSLEGTNNLAFFGQGTRLTVV.

This clone was seen a single time. The chain carries TRBV5-6 and TRBJ2-7; 7 bases map to TRBD1. Trimming removed 3 bases from V and 6 bases from J; junction bases left unmatched: 6. CDR1 is SGHDT and CDR2 is YYEEEE in the germline V gene. This CDR3 has 13 amino acids. The CDR3 nucleotides are TGTGCCAGCAGCTGGGCGACAGGGAGCGAGCAGTACTTC. It translates to CASSWATGSEQYF. The full variable domain, rest sourced from reference TRBV5-6 and TRBJ2-7, is DAGVTQSPTHLIKTRGQQVTLRCSPKSGHDTVSWYQQALGQGPQFIFQYYEEEERQRGNFPDRFSGHQFPNYSSELNVNALLLGDSALYLCASSWATGSEQYFGPGTRLTVT.

This sequence joins TRBV19 and TRBJ2-1, with 11 nucleotides matching TRBD2. J lost 5 bases, V lost 4 bases, and 10 bases had no gene match. The CDR3 runs to 17 residues. Germline lookup yields CDR1 LNHDA and CDR2 SQIVND (reference sequence). The DNA of the CDR3 is TGTGCCAGTAGTACCTTAGCGGGAGGGCCTTCTCACAATGAGCAGTTCTTC. This sequence encodes CASSTLAGGPSHNEQFF. Looking up the rest from reference TRBV19 and TRBJ2-1 gives the full variable domain: DGGITQSPKYLFRKEGQNVTLSCEQNLNHDAMYWYRQDPGQGLRLIYYSQIVNDFQKGDIAEGYSVSREKKESFPLTVTSAQKNPTAFYLCASSTLAGGPSHNEQFFGPGTRLTVL.

The chain recombines TRBV10-3 with TRBJ1-1; 7 bases map to TRBD1. V shed 4 bases, J shed 3 bases, and the junction held 2 bases outside the gene matches. The CDR3 extends over 13 amino acids. Germline loops: CDR1 ENHRY, CDR2 SYGVKD. CDR3 bases: TGTGCCATCAGTGGACAGGGTGACACTGAAGCTTTCTTT. Its protein product is CAISGQGDTEAFF.

This rearrangement joins TRBV9 to TRBJ2-3; TRBD2 matches at 11 bases. The junction had 5 bases not matched to a gene; V was cut back by 0 bases and J by 2 bases. The CDR3 is made up of 17 amino acids. CDR1 SGDLS and CDR2 YYNGEE come from the germline V gene. CDR3 sequence (DNA): TGTGCCAGCAGCGTAGTAGGTAGCGGGGGGGCCACAGATACGCAGTATTTT. Its protein product is CASSVVGSGGATDTQYF.

The genes are TRBV5-1 and TRBJ2-7; D gene uncertain. CDR1 SGHRS and CDR2 YFSETQ come from the germline V gene. This CDR3 has 12 amino acids. With 1 base removed from V and 3 bases from J, the gap between germline ends came to 5 bases. CDR3 protein: CASSLYGYEQYF. In nucleotides, the CDR3 is TGCGCCAGCAGCTTGTACGGCTACGAGCAGTACTTC.

The rearrangement joins TRBV5-1 to TRBJ2-7, with 9 bases that match TRBD2. The CDR3 covers 15 residues. V lost 0 bases and J lost 2; bases outside the gene matches: 3. CDR1 and CDR2 (germline): SGHRS, YFSETQ. CDR3 sequence: CASSLESSGAYEQYF. The CDR3, as DNA: TGCGCCAGCAGCTTGGAATCTAGCGGGGCCTACGAGCAGTACTTC.

The chain joins TRBV7-8 to TRBJ1-2; D call uncertain. CDR3 length equals 16 residues. Per the germline V gene, CDR1 is SGHVS and CDR2 is FQNEAQ. V lost 6 bases to trimming and J lost 0 bases, with 17 bases between them. The CDR3 region is CASRSGRAPANYGYTF. CDR3 DNA: TGTGCCAGCAGGAGTGGGCGGGCCCCAGCTAACTATGGCTACACCTTC.

This chain links TRBV5-8 with TRBJ2-7; TRBD1 aligns across 8 bases. After removal of 4 bases from V and 3 bases from J, the junction contained 6 bases not matched to a gene. Looked up from germline, CDR1 is SGHTS and CDR2 is YDEGEE. The CDR3 sequence is 14 residues long. In DNA, the CDR3 is TGTGCCAGCAGCCCATGGACAGGGAACTACGAGCAGTACTTC. It is translated as CASSPWTGNYEQYF. The full variable domain, rest sourced from reference TRBV5-8 and TRBJ2-7, is EAGVTQSPTHLIKTRGQQATLRCSPISGHTSVYWYQQALGLGLQFLLWYDEGEERNRGNFPPRFSGRQFPNYSSELNVNALELEDSALYLCASSPWTGNYEQYFGPGTRLTVT.

The rearrangement joins TRBV20-1 to TRBJ1-1; tentative D call: TRBD1 (5 bases). Trimming shortened V by 4 bases and J by 10 bases, and 13 bases separated the two germline ends. Germline V lookup: CDR1 DFQATT, CDR2 SNEGSKA (reference sequence). This CDR3 region has 11 residues. The chain's CDR3 is CSANPLQGAFF. The CDR3 DNA reads as TGCAGTGCTAACCCTCTCCAGGGAGCTTTCTTT.

This chain links TRBV6-6 with TRBJ1-2; D is possibly TRBD1 (6 bases). The V gene's germline CDR1 is MNHNY and CDR2 SVGAGI (reference sequence). This CDR3 is built from 12 residues. The germline V and J ends were trimmed by 9 bases and 6 bases, with 14 bases remaining between them. The CDR3: CASRDTANGYTF. The CDR3 nucleotides read TGTGCCAGTAGGGACACCGCCAATGGCTACACCTTC.

J is TRBJ1-2 and V is TRBV29-1; TRBD1 matches 7 bases. This CDR3 is built from 12 residues. V was pared by 6 bases and J by 7 bases, with 8 bases of the junction left unmatched. CDR1 is SQVTM, CDR2 ANQGSEA, per germline. CDR3 nucleotides: TGCAGCGTCGAGACAGGGTCTCTTGGCTACACCTTC. It encodes CSVETGSLGYTF. The variable domain in full, completed from reference TRBV29-1 and TRBJ1-2, reads SAVISQKPSRDICQRGTSLTIQCQVDSQVTMMFWYRQQPGQSLTLIATANQGSEATYESGFVIDKFPISRPNLTFSTLTVSNMSPEDSSIYLCSVETGSLGYTFGSGTRLTVV.

This clone has just a few counts. The V gene is TRBV29-1, the J gene TRBJ1-4; no definite D call. This CDR3 comprises 11 residues. Germline loops: CDR1 SQVTM, CDR2 ANQGSEA. V lost 4 bases and J 8 bases, leaving 8 bases between the germline ends. The CDR3 DNA reads TGCAGCGTTGCGGTTGGGGAAAAACTGTTTTTT. Translated, it gives CSVAVGEKLFF.

This clone has only one observation. V usage is TRBV5-5 and J usage is TRBJ2-2; D tentatively reads TRBD1 or TRBD2 (5 bases each). The CDR3 is 15 amino acids. Looked up from germline, CDR1 is SGHKS and CDR2 is YYEKEE (reference sequence). The germline V and J ends were trimmed by 2 bases and 3 bases, with 11 bases remaining between them. CDR3 region: CASSFMGVYTGELFF. CDR3 DNA sequence: TGTGCCAGCAGCTTTATGGGGGTATACACCGGGGAGCTGTTTTTT.

The V call is TRBV5-5, the J call TRBJ2-7; D is possibly TRBD2 (6 bases). V lost 0 bases, J lost 3 bases, and 13 bases lay in between. CDR1 and CDR2 (germline): SGHKS, YYEKEE (reference sequence). This CDR3 has 15 residues. The CDR3 bases are TGTGCCAGCAGCTTGGGGGCGGGACCGAACTACGAGCAGTACTTC. Its protein is CASSLGAGPNYEQYF.